In this sample, the clone carrying this T cell receptor beta chain turned up a few times. Its antigen remains unidentified. Arm-PCR of CDR3 regions and iRepertoire HTBI primers were the basis on which TCR beta libraries were built. TCRdb processed the multiplex PCR reads anew with MiXCR; each CDR3 protein has one entry. Of some 450,000 distinct CDR3 sequences in the sample, 23% were seen once. Germline CDR1 is KGHDR and CDR2 is SFDVKD. Trimming at V came to 4 bases and at J to 5 bases, leaving 8 bases not matched to a gene. CDR3 size: 15 residues. This record comes from a study of regulatory T cells in long-lasting Graves disease. General study findings and limits: Persistent Graves' patients possessed reduced TCR diversity relative to recently diagnosed ones. Those with persistent disease had in common more public clonotypes (about 2,700) than new patients (approximately 890).

Documented time point: persistent/refractory GD, antithyroid drugs over 5 years with positive TRAb. Researchers made the TCR library from RNA that was extracted from PBMCs. Patients of an endocrinology department in Xi'an, China, were included. The source material was peripheral blood mononuclear cells (PBMCs), sampled when the disease was refractory, from a patient treated with antithyroid drugs. V gene TRBV24-1 combines with J gene TRBJ2-5; the match to TRBD2 covers 8 bases. This clonotype originated in a female donor with Graves disease. This chain's CDR3 is CATSDSRTSWETQYF. CDR3 nucleotide sequence: TGTGCCACCAGTGACTCCCGGACTAGCTGGGAGACCCAGTACTTC.